These 10 T cell receptor beta chains came from one sample sequenced in a study of blood T cell repertoires in COVID-19. Sequencing used immunoSEQ multiplex PCR; TCRdb keeps in-frame clones, though not all of them. The top ten hold 10% to 12% of the sample, which has 28,000 or so clones, around 87% seen once. Sequenced material: peripheral blood. These receptors came from a man in his sixties or seventies with acute or convalescent COVID-19.

J is TRBJ2-1 and V is TRBV11-3; possible D gene TRBD1, 6 bases. The ends were cut back, 3 bases at V and 10 bases at J, with 16 bases in the middle. Germline CDR1 reads SGHNT; CDR2 reads YENEEA. This CDR3 comprises 14 residues. This CDR3 reads CASSLGHSTGEQFF. CDR3 DNA sequence: TGTGCCAGCAGCTTGGGACACTCGACGGGGGAGCAGTTCTTC.

The chain recombines TRBV7-3 with TRBJ1-5; 7 nucleotides align to TRBD1. V lost 6 bases and J lost 4; bases outside the gene matches: 3. The CDR3 contains 13 residues. Germline CDR1 SGHTA, CDR2 FQGTGA. The CDR3 DNA sequence: TGTGCCAGCAGTGAGGGGGCAAATCAGCCCCAGCATTTT. Translating it yields CASSEGANQPQHF.

In its sample, this clone was seen once. This chain uses TRBV19 with TRBJ2-1, with TRBD2 as a possible D gene (5 bases). V was trimmed by 5 bases and J by 6 bases, leaving 11 bases between them. Germline CDR1 LNHDA, CDR2 SQIVND (reference sequence). CDR3 length: 13 residues. The CDR3 region has the DNA TGTGCCAGTAGTTTGTCTAGCCCCAATGAGCAGTTCTTC. It specifies CASSLSSPNEQFF.

J is TRBJ2-5 and V is TRBV7-9; possible D gene TRBD1, 5 bases. Germline V gene sequence: CDR1 SEHNR, CDR2 FQNEAQ (reference sequence). The CDR3 totals 15 residues. The V end lost 1 base, the J end lost 3 bases, and 12 bases lay between the germline ends. CDR3 residues: CASSLEQGIEETQYF. The CDR3 DNA reads TGTGCCAGCAGCTTAGAGCAGGGTATAGAAGAGACCCAGTACTTC.

The chain couples TRBV15 to TRBJ2-1; the D is unclear. The CDR3 extends over 13 amino acids. Germline V gives CDR1 LNHNV, CDR2 YYDKDF (reference sequence). Trimming stripped 3 bases from V and 5 bases from J, with 8 bases between. The CDR3 sequence is CATSRFRDNEQFF. The CDR3 DNA sequence: TGTGCCACCAGCAGGTTTCGGGACAATGAGCAGTTCTTC. Full variable domain (outside the CDR3, taken from reference TRBV15 and TRBJ2-1): DAMVIQNPRYQVTQFGKPVTLSCSQTLNHNVMYWYQQKSSQAPKLLFHYYDKDFNNEADTPDNFQSRRPNTSFCFLDIRSPGLGDTAMYLCATSRFRDNEQFFGPGTRLTVL.

The chain couples TRBV6-5 to TRBJ1-3, with unresolved D. Germline V lookup: CDR1 MNHEY, CDR2 SVGAGI. The CDR3 is made up of 14 amino acids. V shed 6 bases and J shed 0 bases, with 9 bases lying between them. The CDR3 DNA follows: TGTGCCAGCAGAGCGGCCAGCTCTGGAAACACCATATATTTT. Protein sequence: CASRAASSGNTIYF.

J is TRBJ2-1 and V is TRBV19, with TRBD1 matching 11 bases. This CDR3 region has 12 residues. Trimming at V came to 6 bases and at J to 10 bases, leaving 2 bases not matched to a gene. Germline assignment: CDR1 LNHDA and CDR2 SQIVND (reference sequence). The CDR3 nucleotides are TGTGCCAGTAGGGACAGGGGGCCCGAGCAGTTCTTC. Its translation: CASRDRGPEQFF.

This clone occurred once. This CDR3 reads CASSMGQGEGYTF. The CDR3 DNA reads TGTGCCAGCAGCATGGGACAGGGCGAGGGCTACACCTTC. The chain is built from TRBV7-2 and TRBJ1-2; 9 bases are shared with TRBD1. Trimming removed 5 bases from V and 8 bases from J; junction bases left unmatched: 6. The CDR3 runs 13 residues. CDR1 is SGHTA, CDR2 FQGNSA, per germline.

The rearrangement links TRBV24-1 to TRBJ2-3, with 7 bases lining up with TRBD2. The length of the CDR3 is 14 residues. V lost 9 bases, J lost 4 bases, and 9 bases stayed unmatched. Per the germline V gene, CDR1 is KGHDR and CDR2 is SFDVKD. DNA for the CDR3: TGTGCCACCTCTGGGAGGGGTCCGGCAGATACGCAGTATTTT. Amino acid sequence: CATSGRGPADTQYF.

The V and J genes are TRBV27 and TRBJ1-5; a possible D gene is TRBD1 (5 bases). From germline, CDR1 is MNHEY and CDR2 SMNVEV (reference sequence). V lost 3 bases, J lost 6 bases, and 18 bases lay in between. The CDR3 is 16 amino acids. The chain's CDR3 is CASSLIGGRGSQPQHF. The CDR3 coding sequence is TGTGCCAGCAGTTTGATTGGGGGGAGGGGCAGTCAGCCCCAGCATTTT.